This T cell receptor beta chain comes out of a study of T cells in Graves' hyperthyroidism and ophthalmopathy. In the study overall: The authors collected peripheral blood at initial diagnosis, before any treatment.

This clonotype was observed many times. The investigators amplified TCR beta CDR3 regions from RNA transcripts. Researchers ran a first-round RT-PCR on the TCR CDR3 using the HTBI primer set. One entry per CDR3 protein results from TCRdb running MiXCR on the multiplex PCR reads. Of about 400,000 distinct CDR3 sequences listed, 12% to 15% are singletons. V lost 0 bases, J lost 3 bases, and 6 bases stayed unmatched. From germline, CDR1 is SGHRS and CDR2 YFSETQ. CDR3 length: 17 amino acids. Diagnoses were established using clinical symptoms, serum thyroxine and TRAb, thyroid ultrasound and orbital computed tomography.

The TCR sequence derives from a woman aged 55-69 years with Graves' ophthalmopathy. The rearrangement uses TRBV5-1 and TRBJ2-7; 13 bases line up with TRBD2. The sequenced sample was blood. The CDR3 coding sequence is TGCGCCAGCAGCTTGGCCGGGACTAGCGGGGCCCACTACGAGCAGTACTTC. It specifies CASSLAGTSGAHYEQYF.